This T cell receptor (beta chain) was identified in a study of blood T cell repertoires in COVID-19. For the study at large: COVID-19 samples collected from the United States, Italy and Spain covered acute and convalescent phases.

Study processing details: From reference gene primer amplification, estimates of nucleated cell counts were derived. TCRdb keeps only in-frame clones here, not all; method: immunoSEQ multiplex PCR. D and trimming come from the DNA, and the V and J calls and clone size come from that table. The sample records 150,000 to 200,000 clones, over 80% being singletons. The CDR3 has 14 residues. The V end lost 0 bases, the J end lost 3 bases, and 8 bases lay between the germline ends. Germline loops: CDR1 WNHNN, CDR2 SYGVQD (reference sequence). Clinical histories supplied by participants themselves formed the basis of cohort assignment.

The V call is TRBV10-1, the J call TRBJ1-1, with D possibly matching TRBD1 (5 bases). Sequenced input: PBMCs or T cells enriched from blood (not recorded which). The receptor was isolated from a woman aged 60-75 years who had recovered from COVID-19. The CDR3 nucleotides read TGCGCCAGCAGTGAGTCGCCGGGGGACACTGAAGCTTTCTTT. Translated, it gives CASSESPGDTEAFF.